The 11 T cell receptor beta chains reported below all come from one sample, sequenced in a study of cytomegalovirus exposure and HLA in healthy donors. The primer mix had 60 Vbeta and 13 Jbeta primers. The data were produced by immunoSEQ multiplex PCR, yet TCRdb's version contains in-frame clones alone and is incomplete. The repertoire holds 210,000 or so clones, 82% seen once, with 0.58% in the top ten. Sample: PBMCs. The source is a woman aged 40 to 50 in good health and CMV-seronegative.

This chain joins TRBV7-2 and TRBJ2-7, with D tentatively TRBD1 (6 bases). The CDR3 is 15 amino acids. Germline CDR1 and CDR2: SGHTA and FQGNSA. V was shortened by 3 bases and J by 2 bases, with 14 bases between the two germline ends. This chain's CDR3 is CASSFSWQGTYEQYF. CDR3 in DNA: TGTGCCAGCAGCTTCTCCTGGCAGGGGACCTACGAGCAGTACTTC.

The sample holds one count of this clone. The chain couples TRBV4-2 to TRBJ2-3, with TRBD1 matching 10 bases. J lost 9 bases, V lost 1 base, and 7 bases had no gene match. The CDR3 extends over 15 amino acids. Germline V gives CDR1 LGHNA, CDR2 YNFKEQ. CDR3 loop: CASSQGGTGDSTQYF. CDR3 in DNA: TGTGCCAGCAGCCAAGGTGGGACAGGGGACTCAACGCAGTATTTT.

The rearrangement joins TRBV18 to TRBJ2-3, with 11 bases that match TRBD2. The CDR3 totals 16 residues. The trim removed 3 bases at V and 6 bases at J, leaving 8 bases unmatched. From germline, CDR1 is KGHSH and CDR2 LQKENI. The CDR3 loop is CASSPLSGGASDTQYF. The CDR3 DNA sequence: TGTGCCAGCTCACCTCTTAGCGGGGGGGCAAGTGATACGCAGTATTTT.

The genes are TRBV5-1 and TRBJ2-1; 10 bases agree with TRBD2. The CDR3 length is 15 residues. The germline CDR1 and CDR2 sequences are SGHRS and YFSETQ. With 4 bases clipped from V and 4 bases from J, the junction kept 5 bases outside the gene matches. The chain's CDR3 is CASSHSGGRYNEQFF. The CDR3 DNA reads as TGCGCCAGCAGCCATAGCGGGGGGCGGTACAATGAGCAGTTCTTC.

The chain carries TRBV5-6 and TRBJ1-2, with D maybe TRBD1 (6 bases). The V end was cut by 0 bases, the J end by 1 base, with 13 bases between. Germline V lookup: CDR1 SGHDT, CDR2 YYEEEE. The CDR3 loop spans 16 amino acids. The chain's CDR3 is CASSLGGTLGNYGYTF. CDR3 nucleotides: TGTGCCAGCAGCTTGGGGGGGACACTCGGTAACTATGGCTACACCTTC.

Concerning this clone itself: Mismatch with germline at one junction end may stem from a read error. This sequence joins TRBV15 and TRBJ2-7; weak D call: TRBD1 (5 bases). The CDR3 covers 15 residues. Germline V gene data show CDR1 as LNHNV and CDR2 as YYDKDF (reference sequence). CDR3 loop: CTTSRDPGFIYEQYF. For the CDR3, the DNA is TGTACCACCAGCAGAGACCCAGGGTTTATCTACGAGCAGTACTTC.

The chain recombines TRBV19 with TRBJ1-5; D not certain. There are 14 residues in the CDR3. Deletions cut 5 bases from V and 0 bases from J, with 8 bases between. In germline, CDR1 is LNHDA, CDR2 SQIVND (reference sequence). The CDR3 DNA is TGTGCCAGTAGTTTCGTTTATAGCAATCAGCCCCAGCATTTT. Protein: CASSFVYSNQPQHF.

V usage is TRBV29-1 and J usage is TRBJ1-2; D ambiguous. V was pared by 0 bases and J by 3 bases, with 14 bases between. This CDR3 has 15 amino acids. In germline, CDR1 is SQVTM, CDR2 ANQGSEA. Written as DNA, the CDR3 is TGCAGCGTTGAAGACCTTGCGGTGTCCCACTATGGCTACACCTTC. This codes for CSVEDLAVSHYGYTF.

The chain carries TRBV28 and TRBJ1-2; TRBD1 matches 7 bases. V was pared by 4 bases and J by 7 bases, with 18 bases of the junction left unmatched. Germline CDR1 and CDR2: MDHEN and SYDVKM. CDR3 length: 17 residues. The CDR3 region has the DNA TGTGCCAGCAGTTCTACGTTAACGGGTCGGAGACAGGGTGGCTACACCTTC. This encodes CASSSTLTGRRQGGYTF.

The chain joins TRBV12-5 to TRBJ2-1, with TRBD2 matching over 7 bases. From germline, CDR1 is LGHNT and CDR2 FRNRAP. The CDR3 has 14 amino acids. J gave up 6 bases and V 5 bases, and 7 bases lay outside the gene matches. CDR3 coding DNA: TGTGCTAGTGGTACACTCGGGGGGAGCAATGAGCAGTTCTTC. Protein product: CASGTLGGSNEQFF. Filled out from reference TRBV12-5 and TRBJ2-1, the complete variable domain reads DARVTQTPRHKVTEMGQEVTMRCQPILGHNTVFWYRQTMMQGLELLAYFRNRAPLDDSGMPKDRFSAEMPDATLATLKIQPSEPRDSAVYFCASGTLGGSNEQFFGPGTRLTVL.

The chain has TRBV20-1 and TRBJ2-1; D not certain. Germline V gene sequence: CDR1 DFQATT, CDR2 SNEGSKA (reference sequence). Trimming took off 3 bases at V and 9 bases at J, with 9 bases between the two ends. The CDR3 length is 11 residues. In nucleotides, the CDR3 is TGCAGTGCTAGGACTCCTAGTGAGCAGTTCTTC. Its protein is CSARTPSEQFF.